The 18 T cell receptor beta chains listed next were all sequenced from one sample in a study of radiotherapy plus CTLA-4 blockade in lung cancer. Profiling relied on immunoSEQ multiplex PCR, and the TCRdb table lists in-frame clones only, not all of them. Altogether roughly 62,000 clones are present, approximately 76% being singletons, with the ten largest covering 2.9%. Here the sequenced sample was peripheral blood, taken from a patient treated with radiotherapy plus ipilimumab. The receptors stem from a human donor with non-small cell lung cancer who had a complete response to radiotherapy plus ipilimumab.

The genes are TRBV5-1 and TRBJ2-5; 9 bases line up with TRBD1. Germline-derived CDR1 and CDR2 are SGHRS and YFSETQ. With V trimmed by 4 bases and J by 1 base, 8 bases remained unmatched. This CDR3 is 16 amino acids long. The CDR3 region is CASSGRTGATQETQYF. DNA for the CDR3: TGCGCCAGCAGCGGGCGGACAGGGGCAACCCAAGAGACCCAGTACTTC. The full variable domain, completed using reference TRBV5-1 and TRBJ2-5, is KAGVTQTPRYLIKTRGQQVTLSCSPISGHRSVSWYQQTPGQGLQFLFEYFSETQRNKGNFPGRFSGRQFSNSRSEMNVSTLELGDSALYLCASSGRTGATQETQYFGPGTRLLVL.

This sequence joins TRBV7-2 and TRBJ2-2; weak D call: TRBD1 (5 bases). In germline, CDR1 is SGHTA, CDR2 FQGNSA. Trimming took 2 bases from V and 6 from J, leaving 16 bases between them. CDR3 length: 16 residues. CDR3 loop: CASSLMSGSAAGELFF. The CDR3 DNA sequence: TGTGCCAGCAGCTTAATGTCAGGGTCTGCGGCCGGGGAGCTGTTTTTT.

This clone was observed many times. This rearrangement joins TRBV4-2 to TRBJ2-7; 10 bases align to TRBD2. V was clipped by 0 bases and J by 4 bases; unmatched bases: 3. CDR3 length equals 15 residues. Germline V gives CDR1 LGHNA, CDR2 YNFKEQ. The CDR3 region has the DNA TGTGCCAGCAGCCAAGACACTAGCGGGACTTACGAGCAGTACTTC. Protein sequence: CASSQDTSGTYEQYF.

This clone was counted a few times. The CDR3 protein is CASSTGHPGRQYF. For the CDR3, the DNA is TGTGCCAGCAGTACCGGGCACCCGGGGAGGCAGTATTTT. The chain is built from TRBV27 and TRBJ2-3; maybe TRBD2 (5 bases). The V and J ends lost 5 bases and 11 bases respectively, with 17 bases between them. This CDR3 has 13 amino acids. Per the germline V gene, CDR1 is MNHEY and CDR2 is SMNVEV (reference sequence).

The chain links TRBV10-3 to TRBJ2-1; 13 bases agree with TRBD2. Germline CDR1 reads ENHRY; CDR2 reads SYGVKD. CDR3 length: 13 residues. V was pared by 8 bases and J by 7 bases, with 2 bases of the junction left unmatched. CDR3 amino acids: CAIGTSGMNEQFF. The CDR3 DNA reads as TGTGCCATCGGGACTAGCGGGATGAATGAGCAGTTCTTC.

The J gene is TRBJ2-7, the V gene TRBV7-3; tentatively, D is TRBD2 (6 bases). The CDR3 consists of 16 residues. CDR1 is SGHTA and CDR2 is FQGTGA in the germline V gene. Trimming cost V 5 bases and J 6 bases, with 23 bases left between them. This chain's CDR3 is CASSAQPGLKSTEQYF. In DNA form, the CDR3 reads TGTGCCAGCAGCGCTCAACCGGGACTTAAATCCACCGAGCAGTACTTC.

The genes are TRBV18 and TRBJ2-4, with 9 nucleotides matching TRBD1. The junction had 9 bases not matched to a gene; V was cut back by 2 bases and J by 7 bases. The germline V gene encodes CDR1 KGHSH and CDR2 LQKENI. The CDR3 is 16 residues long. This chain's CDR3 is CASSPIPPGQGNIQYF. Written as DNA, the CDR3 is TGTGCCAGCTCACCAATCCCCCCGGGACAGGGTAACATTCAGTACTTC. The full variable domain, completed using reference TRBV18 and TRBJ2-4, is NAGVMQNPRHLVRRRGQEARLRCSPMKGHSHVYWYRQLPEEGLKFMVYLQKENIIDESGMPKERFSAEFPKEGPSILRIQQVVRGDSAAYFCASSPIPPGQGNIQYFGAGTRLSVL.

The V and J genes are TRBV27 and TRBJ2-7; D gene ambiguous. Germline V CDR1 and CDR2: MNHEY, SMNVEV (reference sequence). CDR3 size: 13 residues. Deletions cut 4 bases from V and 2 bases from J, with 9 bases between. The CDR3 reads CASSSTNTYEQYF. In nucleotides, the CDR3 is TGTGCCAGCAGTTCCACAAACACCTACGAGCAGTACTTC.

This clone was seen a few times. CDR3 residues: CASSSDRTGKPYNEQFF. The CDR3, as DNA: TGTGCCAGCAGTTCAGATCGGACAGGGAAGCCCTACAATGAGCAGTTCTTC. J is TRBJ2-1 and V is TRBV27; 8 nucleotides agree with TRBD1. With 4 bases clipped from V and 2 bases from J, the junction kept 10 bases outside the gene matches. CDR1 is MNHEY and CDR2 is SMNVEV in the germline V gene (reference sequence). CDR3 length equals 17 residues.

The chain carries TRBV7-3 and TRBJ2-1; TRBD1 matches at 9 bases. The CDR3 contains 17 residues. Germline V gene data show CDR1 as SGHTA and CDR2 as FQGTGA. V lost 4 bases, J lost 2 bases, and 9 bases stayed unmatched. The CDR3 DNA reads TGTGCCAGCAGCTCCCGCCCCGGGACAGGGACCTACAATGAGCAGTTCTTC. This gives the protein CASSSRPGTGTYNEQFF.

This sequence joins TRBV7-2 and TRBJ1-1; tentative D call: TRBD1 (5 bases). The CDR3 contains 13 residues. The V gene lost 2 bases and the J gene lost 4 bases, with 8 bases spanning the gap. Germline V gene sequence: CDR1 SGHTA, CDR2 FQGNSA. The CDR3 here is CASSLQGSTEAFF. The CDR3 DNA follows: TGTGCCAGCAGCTTACAGGGAAGCACTGAAGCTTTCTTT. The full variable domain, rest sourced from reference TRBV7-2 and TRBJ1-1, is GAGVSQSPSNKVTEKGKDVELRCDPISGHTALYWYRQSLGQGLEFLIYFQGNSAPDKSGLPSDRFSAERTGGSVSTLTIQRTQQEDSAVYLCASSLQGSTEAFFGQGTRLTVV.

The chain employs TRBV7-2 and TRBJ2-7; the D is unclear. CDR3 size: 15 residues. Trimming removed 5 bases at V and 4 bases at J, with 18 bases between. CDR1 SGHTA and CDR2 FQGNSA come from the germline V gene. CDR3 in DNA: TGTGCCAGCAGCCTTTCCCCCGAGTTCGTGTACGAGCAGTACTTC. Its protein is CASSLSPEFVYEQYF. The variable domain in full, completed from reference TRBV7-2 and TRBJ2-7, reads GAGVSQSPSNKVTEKGKDVELRCDPISGHTALYWYRQSLGQGLEFLIYFQGNSAPDKSGLPSDRFSAERTGGSVSTLTIQRTQQEDSAVYLCASSLSPEFVYEQYFGPGTRLTVT.

This clone was seen once. The chain has TRBV5-1 and TRBJ1-1; D might be TRBD1 (5 bases). Trimming cost V 4 bases and J 4 bases, with 5 bases left between them. Germline-derived CDR1 and CDR2 are SGHRS and YFSETQ. The CDR3 is 11 amino acids. CDR3 DNA sequence: TGCGCCAGCAGCCAGGGCACTGAAGCTTTCTTT. This encodes CASSQGTEAFF. The variable domain in full, with the rest retrieved from reference TRBV5-1 and TRBJ1-1, is KAGVTQTPRYLIKTRGQQVTLSCSPISGHRSVSWYQQTPGQGLQFLFEYFSETQRNKGNFPGRFSGRQFSNSRSEMNVSTLELGDSALYLCASSQGTEAFFGQGTRLTVV.

The genes are TRBV2 and TRBJ2-7; 12 bases are a match to TRBD1. Trimming took 6 bases from V and 10 from J; bases not matched to a gene: 10. Germline V gives CDR1 SNHLY, CDR2 FYNNEI. CDR3 length equals 14 residues. CDR3 residues: CASSWAGTGGEQYF. For the CDR3, the DNA is TGTGCCAGCAGCTGGGCCGGGACAGGGGGCGAACAGTACTTC.

The chain joins TRBV6-1 to TRBJ2-2; weak D call: TRBD2 (5 bases). V was cut by 8 bases and J by 0 bases, with 13 bases left in between. The CDR3 covers 15 residues. The germline V gene has CDR1 MNHNS and CDR2 SASEGT. The CDR3 reads CASVLGSPNTGELFF. The CDR3 bases are TGTGCCAGCGTTCTAGGGAGCCCGAACACCGGGGAGCTGTTTTTT.

This clone appeared a few times. The V and J genes are TRBV4-3 and TRBJ1-3; D gene uncertain. This CDR3 is built from 18 residues. Germline V gene lookup returns CDR1 LGHNA and CDR2 YSLEER. Trimming cost V 2 bases and J 0 bases, with 17 bases left between them. The CDR3 loop is CASSQLRSEVFSGNTIYF. The CDR3, as DNA: TGCGCCAGCAGCCAACTTCGTAGTGAAGTATTCTCTGGAAACACCATATATTTT.

The V and J genes are TRBV11-2 and TRBJ2-4; no firm D call. Trimming pared 2 bases from V and 3 bases from J, leaving 14 bases between. The CDR3 runs 16 residues. Germline V gene sequence: CDR1 SGHAT, CDR2 FQNNGV. The CDR3 sequence: CASSLQVTPGKNIQYF. The CDR3 region has the DNA TGTGCCAGCAGCTTACAGGTCACCCCTGGCAAAAACATTCAGTACTTC.

The chain couples TRBV7-9 to TRBJ1-6; tentatively, D is TRBD1 (5 bases). The CDR3 runs 13 residues. V was pared by 5 bases and J by 10 bases, with 12 bases between. The V gene's germline CDR1 is SEHNR and CDR2 FQNEAQ (reference sequence). The CDR3 DNA reads TGTGCCAGCAGCGACGGGGGGGAATCACCCCTCCACTTT. This translates into CASSDGGESPLHF.